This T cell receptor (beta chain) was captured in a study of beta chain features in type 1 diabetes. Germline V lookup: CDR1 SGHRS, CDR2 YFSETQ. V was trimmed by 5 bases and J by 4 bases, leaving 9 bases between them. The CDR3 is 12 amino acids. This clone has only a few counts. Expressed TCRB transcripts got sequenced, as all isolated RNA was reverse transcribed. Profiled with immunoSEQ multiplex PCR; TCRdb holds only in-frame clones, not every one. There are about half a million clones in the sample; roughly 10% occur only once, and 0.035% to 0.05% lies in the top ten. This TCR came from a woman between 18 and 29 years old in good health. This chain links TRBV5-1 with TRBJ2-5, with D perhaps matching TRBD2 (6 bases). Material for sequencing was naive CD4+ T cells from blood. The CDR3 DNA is TGCGCCAGCAGTTGGCGGGGAGAGACCCAGTACTTC. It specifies CASSWRGETQYF. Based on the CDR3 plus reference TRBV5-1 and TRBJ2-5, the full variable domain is KAGVTQTPRYLIKTRGQQVTLSCSPISGHRSVSWYQQTPGQGLQFLFEYFSETQRNKGNFPGRFSGRQFSNSRSEMNVSTLELGDSALYLCASSWRGETQYFGPGTRLLVL.